Sequencing of this TCR beta chain was carried out in a study of CD8+ T cells in alopecia areata. Study summary: Using the percentage of affected scalp area, treated patients' severity was scored.

Reverse transcribed after extraction, RNA yielded cDNA as the sequencing template. Method: immunoSEQ multiplex PCR; TCRdb's copy keeps in-frame clones and lacks some. The sample has around 180,000 clones, 60% seen once. Indicated treatment: oral pan-JAK inhibitor, 5-10 mg twice daily. Punch biopsies of lesional scalp, plus peripheral blood, were taken from alopecia areata patients. A note on this clone: Antigen: not known.

V gave up 2 bases and J gave up 4 bases, with 12 bases separating them. Germline-derived CDR1 and CDR2 are SNHLY and FYNNEI. This CDR3 has 15 amino acids. General study results and limits: Normal skin's resident alphabeta T cells are sequenced alongside lesional scalp T cells. Lesional scalp exceeded normal scalp in clonality, especially in alopecia totalis/universalis.

The source material was CD4+ T cells sorted from blood, sampled at week 24, from a patient treated with tofacitinib. The clonotype originates from a human donor with alopecia areata. The chain has TRBV2 and TRBJ2-1; D unclear. The chain's CDR3 is CASSETRRPYNEQFF. The CDR3 DNA reads as TGTGCCAGCAGTGAAACCAGGCGACCTTACAATGAGCAGTTCTTC.